One sample yielded the 17 T cell receptor beta chains listed below, sequenced in a study of glioma-infiltrating T cells. Amplification of TCR alpha and beta CDR3 regions from RNA used iRepertoire nested multiplex PCR. Via MiXCR, TCRdb re-called the multiplex PCR reads, giving one row per CDR3 protein. Here the sample spans more than 350,000 distinct CDR3 sequences, 41% being singletons. The sequencing input was glioma tissue, nonneoplastic brain tissue, or PBMCs (not recorded which). The receptors shown here come from a human donor with low-grade glioma or glioblastoma, undergoing nonglioma brain surgery, or in good health (not recorded which).

There are a few counts of this clonotype. This chain links TRBV20-1 with TRBJ2-4, with a possible D match to TRBD1 (5 bases). The germline V and J ends were trimmed by 0 bases and 1 base, with 10 bases remaining between them. The CDR3 is 15 amino acids. From germline, CDR1 is DFQATT and CDR2 SNEGSKA (reference sequence). The DNA of the CDR3 is TGCAGTGCTAGAGATCAGGCAGGGGCCAAAAACATTCAGTACTTC. Residues: CSARDQAGAKNIQYF.

This chain uses TRBV27 with TRBJ2-2; 11 bases are a match to TRBD1. Per germline, CDR1 MNHEY and CDR2 SMNVEV (reference sequence). The CDR3 contains 15 residues. The junction had 3 bases not matched to a gene; V was cut back by 6 bases and J by 3 bases. CDR3 sequence (DNA): TGTGCCAGCAGATCGGGACAGGGGGACACCGGGGAGCTGTTTTTT. It is translated as CASRSGQGDTGELFF.

A few counts support this clonotype. CDR3 loop: CASSYPEPRVRSPQHF. The CDR3 nucleotides are TGTGCCAGCAGTTACCCCGAGCCCCGCGTTAGGTCGCCCCAGCATTTT. The gene calls are TRBV6-2 or TRBV6-3 and TRBJ1-5; D gene unclear. This CDR3 is built from 16 residues. Germline CDR1 MNHEY, CDR2 SVGEGT. The V end lost 2 bases, the J end lost 9 bases, and 20 bases lay between the germline ends.

The chain links TRBV6-2 or TRBV6-3 to TRBJ1-5; 12 bases line up with TRBD1. Germline V gives CDR1 MNHEY, CDR2 SVGEGT. V gave up 6 bases and J gave up 15 bases; unmatched junction bases: 9. The length of the CDR3 is 13 residues. The CDR3 DNA is TGTGCCAGCAGCGGGACAGGGGGCGCGATCTGGCATTTT. This sequence encodes CASSGTGGAIWHF.

The rearrangement links TRBV4-3 to TRBJ2-3, with D tentatively TRBD2 (6 bases). Germline V gene lookup returns CDR1 LGHNA and CDR2 YSLEER. This CDR3 contains 15 residues. The germline V and J ends were trimmed by 0 bases and 6 bases, with 13 bases remaining between them. The CDR3 sequence is CASSQDPGRGDTQYF. In DNA form, the CDR3 reads TGCGCCAGCAGCCAAGATCCCGGGAGAGGTGATACGCAGTATTTT.

Only a few counts were recorded for this clonotype. The chain combines TRBV6-6 with TRBJ2-3; D is unclear. Germline V gene lookup returns CDR1 MNHNY and CDR2 SVGAGI (reference sequence). The CDR3 consists of 15 residues. Between the trimmed V and J ends, which lost 2 bases and 4 bases, there was a span of 13 bases. CDR3 amino acids: CASSYTPGAADTQYF. CDR3 nucleotide sequence: TGTGCCAGCAGTTACACCCCAGGCGCCGCAGATACGCAGTATTTT.

Note on this clonotype: This may arise from a read error, as a much more abundant clone is one base away. V is TRBV7-2 and J is TRBJ2-7, with a weak D call TRBD1 (5 bases). The CDR3 runs 15 residues. Germline V gene data show CDR1 as SGHTA and CDR2 as FQGNSA. For the CDR3, the DNA is TGTGCCAGCAGCCTTCTTTTGGACAACTCCTACGAGCAGCACTTC. Encoded protein: CASSLLLDNSYEQHF.

The chain employs TRBV7-2 and TRBJ1-2; D not certain. The ends were cut back, 1 base at V and 4 bases at J, with 10 bases in the middle. The CDR3 extends over 14 amino acids. Germline CDR1 SGHTA, CDR2 FQGNSA. In DNA form, the CDR3 reads TGTGCCAGCAGCTTAGAGTTCAGTACCTATGGCTACACCTTC. Its protein product is CASSLEFSTYGYTF. Looking up the rest from reference TRBV7-2 and TRBJ1-2 gives the full variable domain: GAGVSQSPSNKVTEKGKDVELRCDPISGHTALYWYRQSLGQGLEFLIYFQGNSAPDKSGLPSDRFSAERTGGSVSTLTIQRTQQEDSAVYLCASSLEFSTYGYTFGSGTRLTVV.

This clonotype showed up many times. The chain carries TRBV20-1 and TRBJ1-6; 10 nucleotides match TRBD1. V lost 5 bases, J lost 10 bases, and 8 bases stayed unmatched. This CDR3 region has 14 residues. From germline, CDR1 is DFQATT and CDR2 SNEGSKA (reference sequence). The CDR3 sequence: CSAEDRGPESPLHF. CDR3 in DNA: TGCAGTGCTGAAGACAGGGGGCCTGAGTCACCCCTCCACTTT.

Only one count was recorded for this clonotype. A clone one base away is much larger, so this may be a read error. The chain recombines TRBV20-1 with TRBJ2-1; D gene uncertain. The V gene's germline CDR1 is DFQATT and CDR2 SNEGSKA (reference sequence). V dropped 1 base and J dropped 3 bases, with 10 bases sitting between them. The CDR3 is made up of 14 amino acids. CDR3 sequence (DNA): TGCAGTGCTAGAGGACGAGCGATCTACAATGAGCAGTTCTTC. As protein: CSARGRAIYNEQFF.

The V gene is TRBV28, the J gene TRBJ2-1, with D uncertain. This CDR3 spans 17 amino acids. Trimming shortened V by 9 bases and J by 0 bases, and 21 bases separated the two germline ends. Germline loops: CDR1 MDHEN, CDR2 SYDVKM. This CDR3 reads CARSPSYGRSSYNEQFF. CDR3 nucleotides: TGTGCCAGAAGTCCCTCATACGGGCGGTCCTCCTACAATGAGCAGTTCTTC.

Remarks on this clonotype: One base away lies a much larger clone, so this may be a sequencing read error. The chain has TRBV27 and TRBJ2-4, with D perhaps given as TRBD1 or TRBD2 (5 bases each). The CDR3 consists of 12 residues. CDR1 MNHEY and CDR2 SMNVEV come from the germline V gene (reference sequence). The CDR3 protein is CASSLGGNIEYF. As DNA, the CDR3 is TGTGCCAGCAGTTTAGGGGGAAACATTGAGTACTTC.

Comment on this clonotype: It may be a read error: a sequence one base away is much more abundant. The chain links TRBV27 to TRBJ1-1; D might be TRBD1 (6 bases). CDR1 and CDR2 from the germline V gene are MNHEY and SMNVEV (reference sequence). CDR3 length equals 12 residues. CDR3 residues: CASSRGGPESFF. For the CDR3, the DNA is TGTGCCAGCAGCCGCGGGGGCCCTGAATCTTTCTTT.

This clonotype was detected only a few times. The J gene is TRBJ2-3, the V gene TRBV20-1; 14 bases are shared with TRBD2. After removal of 4 bases from V and 3 bases from J, the junction contained 6 bases not matched to a gene. This CDR3 contains 16 residues. Germline CDR1 DFQATT, CDR2 SNEGSKA (reference sequence). The CDR3 DNA reads as TGCAGTGCTACCAATCGACTAGCGGGAGGGACAGATACGCAGTATTTT. Residues: CSATNRLAGGTDTQYF.

At least ten counts were recorded for this clonotype. The chain uses TRBV28 and TRBJ2-1; 11 bases line up with TRBD2. Germline V CDR1 and CDR2: MDHEN, SYDVKM. The CDR3 has 15 amino acids. Trimming took 8 bases from V and 8 from J; bases not matched to a gene: 11. The CDR3 spells CASLLRGLAGHEQFF. CDR3 in DNA: TGTGCCAGCCTACTCAGAGGACTAGCGGGCCATGAGCAGTTCTTC.

This clonotype came up a few times. This rearrangement joins TRBV18 to TRBJ2-7, with D possibly TRBD1 on 5 matching bases. Germline-derived CDR1 and CDR2 are KGHSH and LQKENI. CDR3 length: 14 amino acids. V was pared by 2 bases and J by 2 bases, with 10 bases between. CDR3 loop: CASSPDSGPYEQYF. DNA of the CDR3: TGTGCCAGCTCACCAGATTCAGGGCCCTACGAGCAGTACTTC.

As regards this clonotype: Because the CDR3 is missing its conserved closing phenylalanine or tryptophan, this is likely a read error. This sequence joins TRBV6-1 and TRBJ2-7; no clear D. This CDR3 region has 17 residues. The germline V gene has CDR1 MNHNS and CDR2 SASEGT. V was trimmed by 2 bases and J by 0 bases, leaving 17 bases between them. CDR3: CASSELTTIQSSYEQYL. In DNA form, the CDR3 reads TGTGCCAGCAGTGAATTAACGACAATCCAGAGCTCCTACGAGCAGTACCTC.